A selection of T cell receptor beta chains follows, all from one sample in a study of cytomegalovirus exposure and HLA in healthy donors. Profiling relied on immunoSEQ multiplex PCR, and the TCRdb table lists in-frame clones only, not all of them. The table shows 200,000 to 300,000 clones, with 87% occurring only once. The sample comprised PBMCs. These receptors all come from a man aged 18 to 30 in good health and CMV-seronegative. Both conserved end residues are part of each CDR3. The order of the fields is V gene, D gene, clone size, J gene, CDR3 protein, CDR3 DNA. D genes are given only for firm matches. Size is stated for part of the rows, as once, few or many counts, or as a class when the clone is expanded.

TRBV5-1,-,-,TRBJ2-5,CASSLALARGEETQYF,TGCGCCAGCAGCTTGGCCCTAGCCAGGGGGGAAGAGACCCAGTACTTC
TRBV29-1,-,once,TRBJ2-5,CSVERETQYF,TGCAGCGTTGAACGGGAGACCCAGTACTTC
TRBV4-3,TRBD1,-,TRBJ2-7,CASSQELWDRSAYEQYF,TGCGCCAGCAGCCAAGAACTGTGGGACAGGTCGGCCTACGAGCAGTACTTC
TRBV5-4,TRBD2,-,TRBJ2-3,CASSPGLAGGEDTQYF,TGTGCCAGCAGCCCGGGACTAGCGGGAGGGGAAGATACGCAGTATTTT
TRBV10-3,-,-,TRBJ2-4,CAISESGRLAKNIQYF,TGTGCCATCAGTGAGTCTGGCAGGCTAGCCAAAAACATTCAGTACTTC
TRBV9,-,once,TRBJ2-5,CASSVDTEPFWTQYF,TGTGCCAGCAGCGTAGACACAGAACCCTTTTGGACCCAGTACTTC
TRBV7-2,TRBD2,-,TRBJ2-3,CASSFLLAGGPTSTDTQYF,TGTGCCAGCAGCTTTCTTCTGGCGGGAGGTCCTACTAGCACAGATACGCAGTATTTT
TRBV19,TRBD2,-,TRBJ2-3,CASSGKERGVGDTQYF,TGTGCCAGTAGTGGGAAAGAGCGGGGGGTAGGAGATACGCAGTATTTT
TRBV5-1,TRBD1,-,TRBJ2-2,CATSQGTYTGELFF,TGCGCCACCTCACAGGGGACCTACACCGGGGAGCTGTTTTTT
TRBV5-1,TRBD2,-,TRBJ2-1,CASSLGLAGAHNEQFF,TGCGCCAGCAGCTTGGGACTAGCGGGAGCCCACAATGAGCAGTTCTTC
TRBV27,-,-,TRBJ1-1,CASTQRGGLITEAFF,TGTGCCAGCACCCAACGGGGGGGTTTGATCACTGAAGCTTTCTTT
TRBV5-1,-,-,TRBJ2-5,CASSRKGVQETQYF,TGCGCCAGCAGCCGGAAAGGGGTGCAAGAGACCCAGTACTTC
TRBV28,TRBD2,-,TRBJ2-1,CASSVGLAGSNEQFF,TGTGCCAGCTCCGTCGGACTAGCGGGGAGCAATGAGCAGTTCTTC
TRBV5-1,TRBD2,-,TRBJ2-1,CASSLGGGVYNEQFF,TGCGCCAGCAGCTTGGGTGGGGGGGTCTACAATGAGCAGTTCTTC
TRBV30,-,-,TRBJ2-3,CAWSVISGAADTQYF,TGTGCCTGGAGTGTAATCTCAGGGGCGGCAGATACGCAGTATTTT
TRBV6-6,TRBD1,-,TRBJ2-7,CASRGTVPYEQYF,TGTGCCAGCAGGGGGACAGTCCCCTACGAGCAGTACTTC
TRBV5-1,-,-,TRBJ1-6,CASSLDGRATNSPLHF,TGCGCCAGCAGCTTGGATGGGAGAGCTACGAATTCACCCCTCCACTTT
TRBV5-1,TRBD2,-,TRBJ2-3,CASSLTSGETQYF,TGCGCCAGCAGCTTGACTAGCGGGGAGACGCAGTATTTT
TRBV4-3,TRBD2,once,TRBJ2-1,CASSQGLTSGGSNEQFF,TGCGCCAGCAGCCAAGGCCTAACTAGCGGGGGGTCGAATGAGCAGTTCTTC
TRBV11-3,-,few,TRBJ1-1,CASSLVRDTEAFF,TGTGCCAGCAGCTTAGTTCGGGACACTGAAGCTTTCTTT
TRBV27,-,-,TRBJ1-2,CASRRALGPYGYTF,TGTGCCAGCAGGCGAGCCCTGGGGCCCTATGGCTACACCTTC
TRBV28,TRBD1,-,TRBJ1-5,CASSVQGRIDQPQHF,TGTGCCAGCAGTGTACAGGGGAGGATCGATCAGCCCCAGCATTTT
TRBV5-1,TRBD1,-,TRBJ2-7,CASTTGADVINYEQYF,TGCGCCAGCACCACAGGGGCCGACGTTATAAATTACGAGCAGTACTTC
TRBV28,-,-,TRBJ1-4,CASRQVFMVELFF,TGTGCCAGCAGACAGGTTTTTATGGTGGAACTGTTTTTT
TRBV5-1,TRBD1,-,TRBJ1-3,CASSVRGDRARANTIYF,TGCGCCAGCAGCGTAAGGGGGGACAGAGCAAGGGCAAACACCATATATTTT
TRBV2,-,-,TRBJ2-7,CASSEPGAYEQYF,TGTGCCAGCAGTGAGCCCGGGGCCTACGAGCAGTACTTC
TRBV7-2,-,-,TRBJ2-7,CASSLEVERHYEQYF,TGTGCCAGCAGCTTAGAGGTTGAGCGGCACTACGAGCAGTACTTC
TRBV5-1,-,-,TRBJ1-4,CASSRKPRQEFNEKLFF,TGCGCCAGCAGCCGCAAACCTCGACAGGAGTTTAATGAAAAGCTGTTTTTT
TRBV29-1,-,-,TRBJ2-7,CSVEVWGTYEQYF,TGCAGCGTTGAAGTGTGGGGCACCTACGAGCAGTACTTC
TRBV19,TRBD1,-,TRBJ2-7,CASSQHDRGSYEQYF,TGTGCCAGTAGCCAGCATGACAGGGGGAGTTACGAGCAGTACTTC
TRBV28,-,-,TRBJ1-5,CASSFSRSPQHF,TGTGCCAGCAGTTTTTCCAGGTCTCCCCAGCATTTT
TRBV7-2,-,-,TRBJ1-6,CASSLGGRGNSPLHF,TGTGCCAGCAGCTTAGGGGGGCGCGGGAATTCACCCCTCCACTTT
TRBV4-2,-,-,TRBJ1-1,CASSQAGQLNTEAFF,TGTGCCAGCAGCCAAGCCGGACAGTTGAACACTGAAGCTTTCTTT
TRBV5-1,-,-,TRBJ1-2,CASSPEGMSYGYTF,TGCGCCAGCAGCCCCGAGGGTATGAGCTATGGCTACACCTTC